This is a list of T cell receptor beta chains from one sample in a study of CD8+ T cells in alopecia areata. The protocol was immunoSEQ multiplex PCR, while the TCRdb copy is restricted to in-frame clones and leaves out a portion. The repertoire has 110,000 to 150,000 clones, roughly 82% of them found once; the top ten carry 20% to 25%. Sample: CD8+ T cells sorted from blood, taken at week 4, from a patient treated with tofacitinib. Source of these receptors: a human donor with alopecia areata. Both conserved end residues are part of each CDR3. Fields, in order: CDR3 length, D gene, V gene, J gene, clone size, CDR3 protein, CDR3 DNA. A D gene is named only where the DNA matches it firmly. The size entry is marked missing in some rows and otherwise reads once, few, many or a size class.

>15|NA|TRBV12-5|TRBJ2-1|few
CASGLVETGRNEQFF
TGTGCTAGTGGTTTGGTAGAGACTGGGCGGAATGAGCAGTTCTTC
>14|NA|TRBV11-2|TRBJ2-4|NA
CASSLGGGENIQYF
TGTGCCAGCAGCTTAGGAGGCGGGGAAAACATTCAGTACTTC
>15|NA|TRBV7-9|TRBJ2-3|NA
CASSLVQGATDTQYF
TGTGCCAGCAGCTTAGTACAGGGAGCCACAGATACGCAGTATTTT
>15|NA|TRBV27|TRBJ2-1|NA
CASSFGTGSYNEQFF
TGTGCCAGCAGTTTTGGCACGGGATCCTACAATGAGCAGTTCTTC
>15|TRBD1|TRBV9|TRBJ2-7|NA
CASSVDGTGNPEQYF
TGTGCCAGCAGCGTAGACGGGACAGGGAACCCCGAGCAGTACTTC
>12|TRBD1|TRBV29-1|TRBJ2-7|NA
CTAGGYSYEQYF
TGCACTGCAGGGGGATACTCCTACGAGCAGTACTTC
>20|NA|TRBV27|TRBJ2-7|NA
CASTLRGRPGQPPRPYEQYF
TGTGCCAGCACCTTGAGAGGTAGGCCCGGACAGCCTCCTCGCCCCTACGAGCAGTACTTC
>11|NA|TRBV19|TRBJ1-5|NA
CVSGGNQPQHF
TGTGTAAGTGGGGGTAATCAGCCCCAGCATTTT
>12|NA|TRBV10-3|TRBJ2-7|few
CAISDAGGEQYF
TGTGCCATCAGTGACGCGGGCGGCGAGCAGTACTTC
>12|NA|TRBV2|TRBJ2-7|once
CASSARSYEQYF
TGTGCCAGCAGTGCCCGCTCCTACGAGCAGTACTTC
>16|NA|TRBV27|TRBJ1-6|NA
CASSFSPGGGNSPLHF
TGTGCCAGCAGTTTTTCGCCGGGGGGAGGTAATTCACCCCTCCACTTT
>16|NA|TRBV7-2|TRBJ2-1|NA
CASSFYLGGSYNEQFF
TGTGCCAGCAGCTTTTATTTAGGGGGATCCTACAATGAGCAGTTCTTC
>16|TRBD2|TRBV6-5|TRBJ2-1|NA
CASSYSGLAGYNEQFF
TGTGCCAGCAGTTACTCAGGACTAGCGGGCTACAATGAGCAGTTCTTC
>13|NA|TRBV30|TRBJ2-2|NA
CAWSPVRTGELFF
TGTGCCTGGAGTCCGGTACGAACCGGGGAGCTGTTTTTT
>13|NA|TRBV7-2|TRBJ1-1|NA
CASSLWADTEAFF
TGTGCCAGCAGCTTATGGGCAGACACTGAAGCTTTCTTT
>12|NA|TRBV5-6|TRBJ1-1|few
CASSSGQTEAFF
TGTGCCAGCAGCTCAGGACAGACTGAAGCTTTCTTT
>13|NA|TRBV27|TRBJ2-5|NA
CASLSVESQTQYF
TGTGCCAGCCTTTCCGTAGAGAGTCAGACCCAGTACTTC
>16|NA|TRBV4-2|TRBJ2-3|NA
CASSQDLLARPDTQYF
TGTGCCAGCAGCCAAGATTTGTTAGCGCGGCCAGATACGCAGTATTTT
>12|TRBD1|TRBV19|TRBJ1-2|NA
CASQTGGLGYTF
TGTGCCAGCCAGACAGGGGGCCTCGGCTACACCTTC
>17|NA|TRBV9|TRBJ1-6|few
CASSLLEGMTYNSPLHF
TGTGCCAGCAGCCTATTGGAGGGGATGACCTATAATTCACCCCTCCACTTT
>14|TRBD2|TRBV9|TRBJ2-7|NA
CASSPPGGSYEQYF
TGTGCCAGCAGCCCGCCGGGGGGGTCTTACGAGCAGTACTTC
>14|NA|TRBV5-4|TRBJ1-6|once
CASSLGGAGSPLHF
TGTGCCAGCAGCTTGGGAGGGGCTGGGTCACCCCTCCACTTT
>11|NA|TRBV7-2|TRBJ2-5|NA
CASSLSETQYF
TGTGCCAGCAGCTTAAGCGAGACCCAGTACTTC
>16|NA|TRBV4-3|TRBJ2-6|many
CASSRDGYSGANVLTF
TGCGCCAGCAGCCGGGACGGATACTCTGGGGCCAACGTCCTGACTTTC
>15|TRBD1|TRBV10-1|TRBJ2-1|NA
CASGWQGANYNEQFF
TGCGCCAGCGGATGGCAGGGGGCTAACTACAATGAGCAGTTCTTC
>12|NA|TRBV7-9|TRBJ2-1|NA
CASSLGYYEQFF
TGTGCCAGCAGCTTAGGATATTACGAGCAGTTCTTC
>14|NA|TRBV13|TRBJ2-7|NA
CASSSRGGFYEQYF
TGTGCCAGCAGCTCAAGGGGCGGGTTCTACGAGCAGTACTTC
>15|NA|TRBV4-2|TRBJ1-2|NA
CASSQERSQVHGYTF
TGTGCCAGCAGCCAAGAGCGGTCCCAAGTTCATGGCTACACCTTC
>13|TRBD2|TRBV19|TRBJ2-1|NA
CAASRGIYNEQFF
TGTGCCGCGTCGCGGGGGATCTACAATGAGCAGTTCTTC
>14|NA|TRBV2|TRBJ1-5|NA
CASSDPGWKQPQHF
TGTGCCAGCAGTGATCCGGGGTGGAAACAGCCCCAGCATTTT
>12|NA|TRBV4-2|TRBJ2-7|NA
CASSQGGYEQYF
TGTGCCAGCAGCCAAGGCGGATACGAGCAGTACTTC
>15|NA|TRBV7-9|TRBJ1-6|few
CASSLVDSSNSPLHF
TGTGCCAGCAGCTTAGTTGACAGCAGTAATTCACCCCTCCACTTT
>16|NA|TRBV4-2|TRBJ2-4|once
CASSQEIPSAKNIQYF
TGTGCCAGCAGCCAAGAGATCCCCTCTGCCAAAAACATTCAGTACTTC
>15|NA|TRBV7-9|TRBJ1-1|few
CASSLEQGVITEAFF
TGTGCCAGCAGCTTAGAACAGGGAGTCATCACTGAAGCTTTCTTT
>13|NA|TRBV6-6|TRBJ1-2|NA
CASSTVGNYGYTF
TGTGCCAGCAGTACAGTCGGTAACTATGGCTACACCTTC
>13|NA|TRBV29-1|TRBJ2-1|few
CSVCLPTYNEQFF
TGCAGCGTCTGCCTACCGACGTACAATGAGCAGTTCTTC
>13|NA|TRBV7-2|TRBJ2-5|NA
CASSSLYQETQYF
TGTGCCAGCAGCTCCCTATACCAAGAGACCCAGTACTTC
>11|NA|TRBV19|TRBJ2-1|NA
CASSRGNEQFF
TGTGCCAGTAGTCGGGGAAATGAGCAGTTCTTC
>15|NA|TRBV2|TRBJ1-6|NA
CASLATSSYNSPLHF
TGTGCCAGCCTCGCTACGAGCTCCTATAATTCACCCCTCCACTTT
>16|TRBD2|TRBV6-5|TRBJ2-3|NA
CASSYWGGGAEDTQYF
TGTGCCAGCAGTTACTGGGGCGGGGGGGCGGAAGATACGCAGTATTTT
>17|TRBD2|TRBV27|TRBJ2-2|NA
CASSLGTSGGLSGELFF
TGTGCCAGCAGTTTGGGGACTAGCGGGGGGCTGTCCGGGGAGCTGTTTTTT
>15|NA|TRBV6-5|TRBJ2-3|NA
CASSYSTTGRDTQYF
TGTGCCAGCAGTTACTCGACTACAGGGAGGGATACGCAGTATTTT
>15|TRBD1|TRBV27|TRBJ2-5|NA
CASSSRQGGRETQYF
TGTGCCAGCAGTTCCAGACAGGGTGGACGAGAGACCCAGTACTTC
>17|TRBD2|TRBV4-2|TRBJ2-1|NA
CASSQDHTSGLYNEQFF
TGTGCCAGCAGCCAAGATCACACTAGCGGTCTCTACAATGAGCAGTTCTTC
>14|NA|TRBV30|TRBJ1-1|NA
CAWSVPPLGTEAFF
TGTGCCTGGAGTGTACCCCCACTAGGGACTGAAGCTTTCTTT
>12|NA|TRBV5-4|TRBJ1-3|NA
CALSRSGNTIYF
TGTGCCCTCTCCAGATCTGGAAACACCATATATTTT
>14|TRBD1|TRBV7-2|TRBJ2-5|NA
CASSSWDRGETQYF
TGTGCCAGCAGCTCCTGGGACAGGGGGGAGACCCAGTACTTC
>14|NA|TRBV7-8|TRBJ2-1|NA
CASSFSHSYNEQFF
TGTGCCAGCAGCTTTAGCCACTCCTACAATGAGCAGTTCTTC
>14|TRBD1|TRBV6-5|TRBJ1-2|NA
CASTRTGVDYGYTF
TGTGCCAGCACCCGGACAGGGGTTGACTATGGCTACACCTTC
>14|NA|TRBV4-1|TRBJ2-7|NA
CASSPRTAGYEQYF
TGCGCCAGCAGCCCGAGGACGGCCGGCTACGAGCAGTACTTC
>15|NA|TRBV19|TRBJ2-3|NA
CASSPPGGWADTQYF
TGTGCCAGTAGCCCCCCCGGGGGCTGGGCAGATACGCAGTATTTT
>13|NA|TRBV7-9|TRBJ2-3|NA
CASSLVSSDTQYF
TGTGCCAGCAGCTTAGTTTCGTCAGATACGCAGTATTTT
>13|TRBD2|TRBV14|TRBJ2-2|few
CASSLWTSGELFF
TGTGCCAGCAGCCTCTGGACTAGCGGGGAGCTGTTTTTT
>12|NA|TRBV29-1|TRBJ1-4|NA
CSVDGGEGKLFF
TGCAGCGTTGATGGTGGGGAGGGAAAACTGTTTTTT
>13|NA|TRBV5-1|TRBJ2-3|NA
CASSLSGTDTQYF
TGCGCCAGCAGCCTCAGCGGAACAGATACGCAGTATTTT
>16|NA|TRBV7-9|TRBJ2-1|few
CASSALGVGVGNEQFF
TGTGCCAGCAGCGCCCTGGGCGTGGGAGTGGGCAATGAGCAGTTCTTC
>17|TRBD2|TRBV7-8|TRBJ2-3|once
CASSFPQSGGYTDTQYF
TGTGCCAGCAGCTTCCCCCAGTCGGGGGGATACACAGATACGCAGTATTTT
>14|NA|TRBV2|TRBJ2-4|NA
CASSTGYGASIQYF
TGTGCCAGCAGTACCGGCTACGGGGCGAGCATTCAGTACTTC
>17|TRBD2|TRBV7-9|TRBJ2-7|NA
CASSPENSAGGPYEQYF
TGTGCCAGCAGCCCGGAGAATTCGGCGGGGGGGCCTTACGAGCAGTACTTC